This is a list of T cell receptor beta chains from one sample in a study of OX40 agonist ivuxolimab in advanced cancers. Sequenced by immunoSEQ multiplex PCR; TCRdb stores in-frame clones only, minus some. This table has fewer than 70,000 clones, approximately 81% appearing once. This material consisted of CD4+ or CD8+ T cells sorted from blood, taken in a trial of the OX40 agonist ivuxolimab. The receptors here all came from an adult with an advanced solid tumor such as melanoma, head and neck, liver or kidney cancer. The CDR3 runs from the conserved cysteine through the conserved F or W. A D gene is named only where the DNA matches it firmly. A clone size is listed for some rows: how often the clone was seen (once, few, many), or a class if it is expanded.

v_gene,abundance,j_gene,d_gene,CDR3aa,CDR3nt
TRBV30,NA,TRBJ1-1,TRBD1,CAWSRDRGGTEAFF,TGTGCCTGGAGTCGCGACAGGGGGGGCACTGAAGCTTTCTTT
TRBV5-1,NA,TRBJ2-3,TRBD1,CASSFGQGAIGTDTQYF,TGCGCCAGCAGCTTTGGACAGGGGGCCATTGGCACAGATACGCAGTATTTT
TRBV7-2,NA,TRBJ2-7,TRBD1,CASSLNRDRGNEQYF,TGTGCCAGCAGCTTAAATCGGGACAGGGGTAACGAGCAGTACTTC
TRBV10-1,NA,TRBJ2-7,TRBD1,CASSRDSSTTEQYF,TGCGCCAGCAGTCGGGACAGCTCTACGACGGAGCAGTACTTC
TRBV5-1,NA,TRBJ2-7,NA,CASSLQLTYEQYF,TGCGCCAGCAGCTTGCAGCTAACCTACGAGCAGTACTTC
TRBV7-6,once,TRBJ2-3,TRBD2,CASSLLAGGSTDTQYF,TGTGCCAGCAGCCTTCTAGCGGGGGGGAGCACAGATACGCAGTATTTT
TRBV28,NA,TRBJ1-2,NA,CASSPGGSYGYTF,TGTGCCAGCAGCCCTGGGGGGTCCTATGGCTACACCTTC
TRBV11-2,NA,TRBJ2-1,TRBD2,CASSLVAGGSYNEQFF,TGTGCCAGCAGCTTAGTTGCGGGGGGGTCCTACAATGAGCAGTTCTTC
TRBV7-2,NA,TRBJ2-7,TRBD1,CASSFAGTDPYEQYF,TGTGCCAGCAGCTTTGCCGGGACAGATCCCTACGAGCAGTACTTC
TRBV18,NA,TRBJ2-1,TRBD1,CASSPTGTEDNEQFF,TGTGCCAGCTCACCAACCGGGACAGAGGACAATGAGCAGTTCTTC
TRBV9,NA,TRBJ2-3,NA,CASSVLSLTDTQYF,TGTGCCAGCAGCGTATTGTCCCTCACAGATACGCAGTATTTT
TRBV19,NA,TRBJ2-7,TRBD2,CASRTSGRAYEQYF,TGTGCCAGTAGGACTAGCGGGAGGGCCTACGAGCAGTACTTC
TRBV18,few,TRBJ1-2,NA,CASSPLKGQQAYGYTF,TGTGCCAGCTCACCCCTCAAAGGACAACAGGCCTATGGCTACACCTTC
TRBV7-3,NA,TRBJ1-6,NA,CASSLTGGAYNSPLHF,TGTGCCAGCAGCTTAACTGGAGGGGCCTATAATTCACCCCTCCACTTT
TRBV28,NA,TRBJ1-3,TRBD1,CASRSTGAGNTIYF,TGTGCCAGCAGGTCTACAGGGGCGGGAAACACCATATATTTT
TRBV19,NA,TRBJ1-4,TRBD1,CASSAPSGGREKLFF,TGTGCCAGTAGTGCCCCCTCAGGGGGAAGGGAAAAACTGTTTTTT
TRBV19,NA,TRBJ2-5,NA,CASSTDRSTTQYF,TGTGCCAGTAGTACCGACAGGAGTACGACCCAGTACTTC
TRBV5-1,NA,TRBJ2-5,TRBD2,CASRPFTSGTSGVSVKTQYF,TGCGCCAGCAGACCATTTACGTCCGGGACTAGCGGCGTTTCGGTGAAGACCCAGTACTTC
TRBV5-1,NA,TRBJ2-6,NA,CASSWSSGANVLTF,TGCGCCAGCAGCTGGTCATCGGGGGCCAACGTCCTGACTTTC
TRBV29-1,NA,TRBJ1-4,TRBD1,CSVKGTGGWATNEKLFF,TGCAGCGTTAAGGGGACAGGGGGATGGGCAACTAATGAAAAACTGTTTTTT
TRBV10-1,NA,TRBJ2-1,NA,CASSGDSNEQFF,TGCGCCAGCAGTGGAGACTCCAATGAGCAGTTCTTC
TRBV10-2,NA,TRBJ1-1,NA,CASLYRNTEAFF,TGCGCCAGTTTATACAGGAACACTGAAGCTTTCTTT
TRBV5-4,NA,TRBJ2-3,NA,CASSGDRGLGADTQYF,TGTGCCAGCAGCGGTGATCGGGGGTTGGGCGCAGATACGCAGTATTTT
TRBV18,NA,TRBJ2-7,NA,CASSQIEGGYEQYF,TGTGCCAGCTCCCAAATTGAGGGAGGCTACGAGCAGTACTTC
TRBV5-1,once,TRBJ2-5,TRBD2,CASSLDGTRAETQYF,TGCGCCAGCAGCTTGGATGGGACTAGGGCAGAGACCCAGTACTTC
TRBV5-1,NA,TRBJ2-7,NA,CASSLVDGEQYF,TGCGCCAGCAGCTTGGTGGATGGCGAGCAGTACTTC
TRBV4-1,NA,TRBJ1-4,NA,CASSLTVTTNEKLFF,TGCGCCAGCAGCCTGACAGTAACAACTAATGAAAAACTGTTTTTT
TRBV28,once,TRBJ2-7,TRBD2,CASSSGGDSYEQYF,TGTGCCAGCAGTAGCGGGGGAGATAGCTACGAGCAGTACTTC
TRBV10-3,NA,TRBJ1-1,NA,CAISELQGLDTEAFF,TGTGCCATCAGTGAATTGCAGGGGCTTGACACTGAAGCTTTCTTT
TRBV28,NA,TRBJ1-3,NA,CASTPSGRSGNTIYF,TGTGCCAGCACCCCATCCGGGCGCTCTGGAAACACCATATATTTT
TRBV27,NA,TRBJ2-3,TRBD1,CASSLWYQGAWGTDTQYF,TGTGCCAGCAGTTTATGGTACCAGGGGGCGTGGGGCACAGATACGCAGTATTTT
TRBV6-1,NA,TRBJ2-3,NA,CASNWDIGTDTQYF,TGTGCCAGCAATTGGGACATAGGCACAGATACGCAGTATTTT
TRBV9,NA,TRBJ2-7,NA,CASSVDMSYEQYF,TGTGCCAGCAGCGTAGACATGTCCTACGAGCAGTACTTC
TRBV4-3,NA,TRBJ2-7,NA,CASSQDRWSYEQYF,TGCGCCAGCAGCCAAGATCGGTGGAGCTACGAGCAGTACTTC
TRBV19,few,TRBJ1-1,NA,CASTRNTEAFF,TGTGCCAGTACAAGGAACACTGAAGCTTTCTTT
TRBV18,NA,TRBJ1-5,NA,CASSRGLDTSQPQHF,TGTGCCAGCTCTCGTGGATTGGACACTTCCCAGCCCCAGCATTTT
TRBV4-2,NA,TRBJ2-7,NA,CASSQENQRTYEQYF,TGTGCCAGCAGCCAAGAAAATCAGCGAACCTACGAGCAGTACTTC
TRBV5-5,NA,TRBJ1-5,NA,CASSPGGLSNQPQHF,TGTGCCAGCAGCCCGGGGGGGCTTAGCAATCAGCCCCAGCATTTT
TRBV28,NA,TRBJ2-6,NA,CASSFLDSGANVLTF,TGTGCCAGCAGTTTTCTAGACTCTGGGGCCAACGTCCTGACTTTC
TRBV7-3,NA,TRBJ1-1,TRBD1,CASSLRDRPNAEAFF,TGTGCCAGCAGCTTAAGGGACAGGCCGAACGCTGAAGCTTTCTTT
TRBV14,NA,TRBJ2-5,NA,CASSQRQDQETQYF,TGTGCCAGCAGCCAACGACAGGACCAAGAGACCCAGTACTTC
TRBV7-9,NA,TRBJ2-3,TRBD2,CASSLDDSGGLTDTQYF,TGTGCCAGCAGCTTAGATGATAGCGGGGGACTCACAGATACGCAGTATTTT
TRBV7-2,NA,TRBJ1-5,NA,CASSFLGMDQPQHF,TGTGCCAGCAGCTTCCTGGGGATGGATCAGCCCCAGCATTTT
TRBV6-6,NA,TRBJ1-1,NA,CASSLPQGEDTEAFF,TGTGCCAGCAGCCTTCCACAGGGAGAGGACACTGAAGCTTTCTTT
TRBV5-1,NA,TRBJ1-4,NA,CASSPVGPLINEKLFF,TGCGCCAGCAGTCCGGTAGGGCCCTTAATTAATGAAAAACTGTTTTTT
TRBV30,NA,TRBJ2-3,TRBD1,CAWLDRGNTDTQYF,TGTGCCTGGCTAGACAGGGGGAATACAGATACGCAGTATTTT
TRBV5-1,NA,TRBJ2-1,TRBD2,CASSLGSSGSGNEQFF,TGCGCCAGCAGCTTGGGGTCTAGCGGGAGTGGGAATGAGCAGTTCTTC
TRBV5-6,NA,TRBJ2-1,NA,CASSLGGLPWYEQFF,TGTGCCAGCAGCTTAGGAGGACTTCCCTGGTACGAGCAGTTCTTC
TRBV19,NA,TRBJ1-5,NA,CASTNPAGTRSPQHF,TGTGCCAGTACAAACCCGGCCGGGACAAGGTCGCCCCAGCATTTT